This record looks at one T cell receptor beta chain sequence and its context. This sample stems from a study of blood T cell repertoires in COVID-19. The germline CDR1 and CDR2 sequences are LGHDT and YNNKEL (reference sequence). The CDR3 runs 16 residues. V gave up 0 bases and J gave up 1 base, with 12 bases separating them. As originally analysed: Nucleated cell number was recorded as an estimate derived from reference gene primer amplification. Clones were read by immunoSEQ multiplex PCR, and TCRdb kept only the in-frame ones, dropping some. V, J and clone size are those of that table, while D and trimming were read from the DNA. Altogether about 230,000 clones are present, 75% to 85% being singletons, with the ten largest covering 0.95% to 1.5%.

The TCR was taken from a woman aged 25 to 39 with COVID-19, enrolled during active disease. The source material was peripheral blood. The chain links TRBV3-1 (or the pseudogene TRBV3-2) to TRBJ1-1, with D unresolved. CDR3 sequence: CASSQDYLQKNTEAFF. The DNA for the CDR3 is TGTGCCAGCAGCCAAGATTATCTTCAGAAGAACACTGAAGCTTTCTTT.